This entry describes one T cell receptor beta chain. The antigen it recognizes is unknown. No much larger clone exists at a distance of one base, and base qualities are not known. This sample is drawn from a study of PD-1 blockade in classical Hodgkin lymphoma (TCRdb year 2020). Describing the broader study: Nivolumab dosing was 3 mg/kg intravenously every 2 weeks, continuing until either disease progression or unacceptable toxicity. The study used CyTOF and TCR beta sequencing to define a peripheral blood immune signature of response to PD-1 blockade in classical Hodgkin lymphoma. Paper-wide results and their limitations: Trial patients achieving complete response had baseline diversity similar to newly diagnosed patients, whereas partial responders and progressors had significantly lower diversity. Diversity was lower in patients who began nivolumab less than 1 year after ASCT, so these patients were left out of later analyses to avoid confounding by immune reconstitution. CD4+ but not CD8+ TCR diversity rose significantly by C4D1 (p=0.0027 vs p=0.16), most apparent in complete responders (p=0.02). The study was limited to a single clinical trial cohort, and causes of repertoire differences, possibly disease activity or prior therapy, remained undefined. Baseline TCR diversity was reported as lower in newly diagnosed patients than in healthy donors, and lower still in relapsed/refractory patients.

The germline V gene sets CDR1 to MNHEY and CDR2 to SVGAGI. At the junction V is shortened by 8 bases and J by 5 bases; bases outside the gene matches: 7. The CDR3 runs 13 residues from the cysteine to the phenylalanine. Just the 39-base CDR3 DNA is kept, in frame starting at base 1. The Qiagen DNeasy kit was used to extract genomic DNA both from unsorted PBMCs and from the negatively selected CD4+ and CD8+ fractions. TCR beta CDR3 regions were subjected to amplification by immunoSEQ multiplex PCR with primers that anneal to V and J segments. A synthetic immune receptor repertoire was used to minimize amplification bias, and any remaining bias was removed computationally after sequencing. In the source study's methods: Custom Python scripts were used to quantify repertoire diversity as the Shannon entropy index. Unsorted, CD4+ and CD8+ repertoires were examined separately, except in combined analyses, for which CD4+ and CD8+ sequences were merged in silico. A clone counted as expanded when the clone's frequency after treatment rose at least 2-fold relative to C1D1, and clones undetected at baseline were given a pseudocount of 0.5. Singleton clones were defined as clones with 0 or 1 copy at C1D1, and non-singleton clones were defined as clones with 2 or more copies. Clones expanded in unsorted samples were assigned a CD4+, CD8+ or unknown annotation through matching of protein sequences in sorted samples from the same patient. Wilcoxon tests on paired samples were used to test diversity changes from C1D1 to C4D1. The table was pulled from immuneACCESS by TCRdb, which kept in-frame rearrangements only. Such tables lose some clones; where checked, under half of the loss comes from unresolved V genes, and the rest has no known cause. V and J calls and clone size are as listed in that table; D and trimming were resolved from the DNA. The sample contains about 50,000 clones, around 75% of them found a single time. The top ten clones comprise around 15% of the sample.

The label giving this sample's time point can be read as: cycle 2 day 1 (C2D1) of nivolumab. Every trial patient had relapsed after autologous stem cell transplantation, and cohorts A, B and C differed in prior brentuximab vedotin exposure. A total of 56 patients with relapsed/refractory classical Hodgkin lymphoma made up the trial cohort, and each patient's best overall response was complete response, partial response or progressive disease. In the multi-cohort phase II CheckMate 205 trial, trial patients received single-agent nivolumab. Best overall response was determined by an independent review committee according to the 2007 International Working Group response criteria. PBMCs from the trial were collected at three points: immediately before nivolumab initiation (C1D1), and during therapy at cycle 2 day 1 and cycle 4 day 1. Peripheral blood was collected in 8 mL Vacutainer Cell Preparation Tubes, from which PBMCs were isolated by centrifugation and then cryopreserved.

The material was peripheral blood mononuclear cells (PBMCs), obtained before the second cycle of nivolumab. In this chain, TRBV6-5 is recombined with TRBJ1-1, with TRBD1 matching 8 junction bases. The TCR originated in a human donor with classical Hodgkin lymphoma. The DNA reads TGTGCCAGCGGCAGGGGGCGTTCAACTGAAGCTTTCTTT. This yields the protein CASGRGRSTEAFF.